This T cell receptor (beta chain) was captured by sequencing in a study (dated by TCRdb to the mid-2010s). Describing the broader study: The study set out to test whether tumor-infiltrating Tregs in breast cancer get recruited from blood Tregs or are instead converted in situ from other CD4+ T cell subsets. What the work shows at the level of the full study, not this receptor alone: In terms of TCR gene usage, tumor memory CD4+ T cells clustered together with blood and lymph node memory CD4+ cells, as well as with lymph node naive CD4+ cells. Among 20 to 25 patients, 10% to 15% of tumor Treg TRBV12-4/TRBJ1-2 sequences were shared with naive CD4+ cells, versus under 2.3% with blood Tregs or memory cells. Tumor-infiltrating Treg TCR alpha and beta sequences overlapped most with tumor naive CD4+ T cells, then with blood naive CD4+ T cells. The larger-cohort validation was restricted to a single TCR beta V-J rearrangement rather than whole repertoires.

The library was obtained by multiplex PCR. Sequencing relied on an Ion Torrent PGM. For the approximately 20-patient analysis, adaptor-ligated barcode primers were used to amplify TRBV12-4/TRBJ1-2 clonotypes. The Ion Personal Genome Machine system was used to sequence the TRBV12-4/TRBJ1-2 amplicons from the roughly 21-patient cohort. Per the authors' processing: For each of nine subset-tissue groups, sequencing data from the five patients were pooled, and the groups were then compared using unsupervised clustering of TCR gene usage. The Morisita-Horn index was used to calculate repertoire similarity, with shared sequences weighted by how much each contributed to each repertoire. TCRdb handled the public reads itself, with Q25 trimming in fastp and clone calling in MiXCR, and kept productive beta chains. Rows are unified per CDR3 protein, each entry keeping the most common DNA and genes. These V and J calls rely on TCRdb rather than the paper's analysis. The sample data list around 700 distinct CDR3 sequences, and 13% to 15% of these were observed just once. The leading ten clones occupy 21% of the sample.

The CDR3 starts with the cysteine, ends with the phenylalanine, and has 12 residues. Only CDR3 DNA remains: 36 bases, in frame from the first base. The V end loses 4 bases and the J end loses 7 bases, and a stretch of 10 bases separates them. To purify naive CD4+ T cells, the Miltenyi Naive CD4+ T Cell Isolation kit was used, and CD25 microbeads served to deplete Tregs. A larger group of some 23 breast cancer patients was studied by sequencing a single TRBV12-4/TRBJ1-2 rearrangement in tumor Tregs and blood Treg, naive and memory CD4+ cells. Ficoll density gradient centrifugation was used to isolate mononuclear cells from lymph nodes or from approximately 50 ml of peripheral blood. Sorted cell populations were confirmed by FACS to exceed 90% purity. To note about this clonotype: The target of this receptor is not known. No much larger clonotype is one base removed from it; base qualities were not supplied.

The clonotype originates from a female donor with breast cancer. The V and J genes are TRBV12-3 or TRBV12-4 and TRBJ1-2, with no reliable assignment of the D segment. Material for sequencing was naive CD4+ T cells sorted from blood. The sample's cell subset or site label, in plain terms: naive CD4+ T cells, CD4+CD45RA+CD25-. The CDR3 corresponds to CASSWRDSGYTF. The nucleotide sequence is TGTGCCAGCAGTTGGAGGGATAGTGGCTACACCTTC.